One and the same sample provided the 6 T cell receptor beta chains below, sequenced in a study of cytotoxic CD8 clonotypes in ibrutinib-treated CLL. The assay was immunoSEQ multiplex PCR, and TCRdb's table has in-frame clones only and misses some. The sample consists of around 27,000 clones, 69% of them appearing once. Source: PBMCs, taken at disease progression, from a patient treated with ibrutinib. The receptors were gathered from a human donor with chronic lymphocytic leukemia.

The chain is built from TRBV10-3 and TRBJ2-2; D is undetermined. The V and J ends lost 10 bases and 11 bases respectively, with 17 bases between them. The germline V gene encodes CDR1 ENHRY and CDR2 SYGVKD. This CDR3 is built from 12 residues. Here the CDR3 reads CATTPNPKELFF. The CDR3 bases are TGTGCCACTACCCCCAATCCCAAAGAGCTGTTTTTT.

The chain is built from TRBV27 and TRBJ1-5; weak D call: TRBD1 (5 bases). There are 17 residues in the CDR3. V lost 7 bases and J 0 bases, leaving 19 bases between the germline ends. Germline values: CDR1 MNHEY, CDR2 SMNVEV (reference sequence). CDR3 nucleotides: TGTGCCAGCAACTCCCGGGCCCCGGGGGTTAGCAATCAGCCCCAGCATTTT. It yields the protein CASNSRAPGVSNQPQHF.

The chain carries TRBV6-5 and TRBJ1-2, with D hard to call. V lost 6 bases, J lost 1 base, and 15 bases lay in between. CDR3 length equals 15 residues. Germline assignment: CDR1 MNHEY and CDR2 SVGAGI. In nucleotides, the CDR3 is TGTGCCAGCAGACACCCCCAAGGGTATAACTATGGCTACACCTTC. The encoded protein is CASRHPQGYNYGYTF.

Only a few counts were recorded for this clone. CDR3: CASSLSGGTGELFF. CDR3 DNA: TGTGCCAGCAGCTTATCCGGGGGCACCGGGGAGCTGTTTTTT. The chain combines TRBV11-2 with TRBJ2-2, with a weak D call TRBD2 (6 bases). The CDR3 has 14 amino acids. Germline CDR1 is SGHAT and CDR2 is FQNNGV. With 2 bases removed from V and 4 bases from J, the gap between germline ends came to 8 bases.

The chain joins TRBV7-2 to TRBJ1-1; no clear D gene. The ends were cut back, 1 base at V and 8 bases at J, with 14 bases in the middle. CDR1 SGHTA and CDR2 FQGNSA come from the germline V gene. The CDR3 is 14 amino acids. CDR3 coding DNA: TGTGCCAGCAGCTTAGACGGAATCGCGGGCGAAGCTTTCTTT. It yields the protein CASSLDGIAGEAFF.

At least ten counts were recorded for this clone. The chain's CDR3 is CASSLFSTNEKLFF. As DNA, the CDR3 is TGTGCCAGCAGCTTATTTTCAACTAATGAAAAACTGTTTTTT. This rearrangement joins TRBV7-6 to TRBJ1-4; D is unclear. This CDR3 is 14 amino acids long. Trimming removed 2 bases from V and 0 bases from J, with 4 bases in between. The germline V gene encodes CDR1 SGHVS and CDR2 FNYEAQ.